This T cell receptor beta chain derives from a study of OX40 agonist ivuxolimab in advanced cancers. General study points: Circulating CD4+ and CD8+ T cells showed clonal expansion by week 6 at 0.1 to 3.0 mg/kg. Still undetermined is the antigen specificity of the expanded peripheral T cells. Individuals who were partial responders at 0.1-3.0 mg/kg had clonal expansion that ranked among the lowest.

Sequenced by immunoSEQ multiplex PCR; TCRdb stores in-frame clones only, minus some. The sample includes about 44,000 clones, 90% to 95% seen only once; the top ten take about 30%. As regards this clone: What it binds is unknown.

The CDR3 extends over 11 amino acids. Trimming cost V 4 bases and J 7 bases, with 5 bases left between them. Germline assignment: CDR1 MDHEN and CDR2 SYDVKM. V gene TRBV28 combines with J gene TRBJ2-1, with D hard to call. Sequences were derived from CD4+ or CD8+ T cells sorted from blood, sampled in a trial of the OX40 agonist ivuxolimab. The TCR comes from an adult with an advanced solid tumor such as melanoma, head and neck, liver or kidney cancer. The CDR3 DNA reads TGTGCCAGCAGTTCGCGGAATGAGCAGTTCTTC. As protein: CASSSRNEQFF.